This T cell receptor beta chain was retrieved from a study of naive and memory T cell subsets. The trim removed 7 bases at V and 5 bases at J, leaving 8 bases unmatched. This CDR3 has 13 amino acids. Germline V gene data show CDR1 as MNHNY and CDR2 as SVGAGI (reference sequence). Comments on this clonotype: The antigen is unknown.

After CD4 positive bead selection, the CD4-negative fraction gave CD8 T cells. Both TRBC1 and TRBC2 were covered by a beta constant-region primer of two equimolar oligonucleotides. Nested alpha and beta constant-region primers with the SP2 primer drove four PCR rounds on ligated cDNA. Ligation attached a single-stranded oligonucleotide with a 12-nucleotide UMI and the SP2 primer to the cDNA 3' end. Using its own MiXCR run on the UMI-ligation and nested PCR reads, TCRdb lists one record per CDR3 protein. The sample contains 98,000 or so distinct CDR3 sequences, 13% to 15% of which appear only once. The study, taken as a whole, reports: Naive repertoires, especially CD8, held a few larger clonotypes, possibly memory cells re-expressing CD45RA. Naive and memory subsets had different power law exponents for TCR abundance.

This chain links TRBV6-6 with TRBJ2-7; TRBD1 aligns across 7 bases. Input material: naive CD8+ T cells from blood. This receptor was taken from a human donor in good health. CDR3 amino acids: CASNSGGNNEQYF. The DNA of the CDR3 is TGTGCCAGCAACTCAGGGGGAAATAACGAGCAGTACTTC.